This record concerns one T cell receptor (beta chain) sequence. Its target is not known. This record belongs to a study of cytomegalovirus exposure and HLA in healthy donors. Notes on the study in general: Rarity held for most TCR sequences, but there were some public TCRs that occurred in many donors. A later analysis linked a missense variant in DCLRE1C to the trimming of TCR beta V and J genes. Overall, around 160 TCR beta chains were annotated as cytomegalovirus-associated.

PCR employed 60 Vbeta and 13 Jbeta primers. Generated by immunoSEQ multiplex PCR, the TCRdb table keeps only in-frame clones and is missing some. Of some 130,000 clones in the sample, about four fifths were seen once. Donors had nominal health at sampling but likely had unrecorded immune exposures. Germline V gives CDR1 KGHSH, CDR2 LQKENI. V lost 0 bases and J lost 5, with 7 bases in between. CDR3 length: 13 residues. Sequenced material: PBMCs. The chain is built from TRBV18 and TRBJ2-5; D not certain. The sequence was obtained from a man in his late teens or twenties in good health and CMV-seronegative. The CDR3 protein is CASSPPQKETQYF. The CDR3 region has the DNA TGTGCCAGCTCACCACCACAAAAGGAGACCCAGTACTTC.